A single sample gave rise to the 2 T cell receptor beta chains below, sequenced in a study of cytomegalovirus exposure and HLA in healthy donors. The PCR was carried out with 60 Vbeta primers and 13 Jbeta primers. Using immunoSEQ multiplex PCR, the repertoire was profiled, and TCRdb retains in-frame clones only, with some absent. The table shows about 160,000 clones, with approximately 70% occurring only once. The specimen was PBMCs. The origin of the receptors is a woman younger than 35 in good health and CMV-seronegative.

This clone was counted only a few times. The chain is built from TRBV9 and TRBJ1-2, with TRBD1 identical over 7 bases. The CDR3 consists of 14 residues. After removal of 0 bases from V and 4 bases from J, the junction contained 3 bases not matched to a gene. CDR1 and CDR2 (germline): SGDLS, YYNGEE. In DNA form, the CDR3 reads TGTGCCAGCAGCGTAGGCGGGACAGTCTATGGCTACACCTTC. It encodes CASSVGGTVYGYTF.

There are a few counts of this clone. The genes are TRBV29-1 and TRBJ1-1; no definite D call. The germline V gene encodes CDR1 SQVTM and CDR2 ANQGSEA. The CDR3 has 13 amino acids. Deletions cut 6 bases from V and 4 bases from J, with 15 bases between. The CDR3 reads CSVGRAARTEAFF. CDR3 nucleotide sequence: TGCAGCGTCGGGCGGGCAGCGCGCACTGAAGCTTTCTTT.